This T cell receptor beta chain appears in the sequencing data of a study of identical twins. Each CDR3 protein gets one entry after TCRdb re-called the 5' RACE reads with MiXCR. The repertoire holds more than 650,000 distinct CDR3 sequences, 5.5% to 7.5% seen once, with 1.5% to 2% in the top ten. This CDR3 has 17 amino acids. Losses at the gene ends were 2 bases for V and 8 bases for J; bases not matched to a gene: 12. CDR1 MNHEY and CDR2 SVGAGI come from the germline V gene. Findings and limits, study-wide: Partial confounding of zero-insertion analyses by invariant MAIT and iNKT cells was possible.

In its sample, this clonotype was seen many times. Its antigen is unidentified. Sample: naive T cells sorted from blood. The sequence came from a man aged 18 to 35 in good health. The chain links TRBV6-5 to TRBJ2-1, with 10 bases that match TRBD2. The CDR3 sequence is CASSYPKGSSGRDEQFF. CDR3 in DNA: TGTGCCAGCAGTTACCCTAAGGGTTCTAGCGGGAGAGATGAGCAGTTCTTC.